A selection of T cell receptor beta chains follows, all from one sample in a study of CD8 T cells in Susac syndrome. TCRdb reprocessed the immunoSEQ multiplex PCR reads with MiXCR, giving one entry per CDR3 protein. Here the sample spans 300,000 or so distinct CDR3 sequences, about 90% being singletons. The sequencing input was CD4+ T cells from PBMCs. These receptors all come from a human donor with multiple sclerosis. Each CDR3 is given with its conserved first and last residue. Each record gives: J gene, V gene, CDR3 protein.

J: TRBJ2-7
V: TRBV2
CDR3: CASSELRGLEEQYF

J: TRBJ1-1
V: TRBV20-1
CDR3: CSARVPWESEAFF

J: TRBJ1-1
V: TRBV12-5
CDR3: CASGDTVKRMNTEAFF

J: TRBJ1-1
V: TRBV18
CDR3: CASSPSLSYTEAFF

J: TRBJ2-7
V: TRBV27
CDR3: CASSYQGTGYEQYF

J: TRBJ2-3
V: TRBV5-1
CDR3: CASSLQGQADTQYF

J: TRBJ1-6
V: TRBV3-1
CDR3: CASSQGSLAYNSPLHF

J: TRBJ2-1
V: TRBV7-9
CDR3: CASRDGLADLEQFF

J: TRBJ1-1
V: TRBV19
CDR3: CATTGHTLNTEAFF

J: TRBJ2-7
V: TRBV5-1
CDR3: CASSLAGQGPYEQYF

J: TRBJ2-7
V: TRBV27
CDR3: CASRGEVRDEQYF

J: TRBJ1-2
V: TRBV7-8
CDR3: CASSLAESNYGYTF

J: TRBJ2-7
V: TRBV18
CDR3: CASSPGQSEQYF

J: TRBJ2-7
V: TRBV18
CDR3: CASSPWALTTYEQYF

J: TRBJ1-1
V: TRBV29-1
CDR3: CSVPAWNTEAFF

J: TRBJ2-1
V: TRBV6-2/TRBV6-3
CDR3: CASSYTRDPESQFF